A selection of T cell receptor beta chains follows, all from one sample in a study of T-cell reconstitution after alpha-beta-depleted transplantation in children. TCRdb ran MiXCR on the PCR reads and lists one entry per CDR3 protein. Here the sample spans fewer than 750,000 distinct CDR3 sequences, 27% being singletons. This specimen was PBMCs, taken before TCRalphabeta/CD19-depleted stem cell transplant. The source is a boy younger than two with Wiskott-Aldrich syndrome, due to receive a stem cell transplant. Both conserved end residues are part of each CDR3. Fields, in order: clone size, J gene, D gene, V gene, CDR3 DNA, CDR3 protein. A D gene is named only where the DNA matches it firmly. Some rows have no size entry. The others give once, few or many, or a class for an expanded clone.

few TRBJ1-1 NA TRBV11-2 TGTGCCAGCAGCCCCACGATCTACTGCGCTGAAGCTTTCTTT CASSPTIYCAEAFF
NA TRBJ2-1 NA TRBV12-3/TRBV12-4 TGTGCCAGCAGTTTGTCGGGTTCCGATGAGCAGTTCTTC CASSLSGSDEQFF
NA TRBJ1-5 NA TRBV7-6 TGTGCCAGCAGCTTAGGGGGCGTCGGGCAGCCCCAGCATTTT CASSLGGVGQPQHF
NA TRBJ2-5 NA TRBV9 TGTGCCAGCAGCCCCACAGGGAAACAAGAGACCCAGTACTTC CASSPTGKQETQYF
few TRBJ2-1 NA TRBV5-1 TGCGCCAGCAGCTTGGTAAAGGGCAGCTCCTACAATGAGCAGTTCTTC CASSLVKGSSYNEQFF
NA TRBJ2-7 NA TRBV4-2 TGTGCCAGCAGCCCCCGCGGGGGCTGGTATGAGCAGTACTTC CASSPRGGWYEQYF
few TRBJ2-5 NA TRBV5-1 TGCGCCAGCAGCTTAGAAGTAGCGGCCCCCGGGCAGACCCAGTACTTC CASSLEVAAPGQTQYF
once TRBJ2-3 TRBD2 TRBV28 TGTGCCAGCAGTTTTCCTTCTTCGACTAGCGGGAGAAGGGATACGCAGTATTTT CASSFPSSTSGRRDTQYF
NA TRBJ2-7 NA TRBV6-5 TGTGCCAGCAGTTACTCGACTGGAGGGGACGAGCAGTACTTC CASSYSTGGDEQYF
NA TRBJ1-1 NA TRBV12-3/TRBV12-4 TGTGCCAGCAGTTTAATCCTTAGGTCTACGGCTTTCTTT CASSLILRSTAFF
few TRBJ1-5 TRBD1 TRBV24-1 TGTGCCACCAGTACAGGGGCTAATCAGCCCCAGCATTTT CATSTGANQPQHF
NA TRBJ2-1 TRBD2 TRBV18 TGTGCCAGCTCACAACTAGCGGGGTTTGAGCAGTTCTTC CASSQLAGFEQFF
NA TRBJ1-2 NA TRBV6-5 TGTGCCAGCAGTTACTCCCCGGGTTTGGGAGGCTACACCTTC CASSYSPGLGGYTF
NA TRBJ2-1 TRBD1 TRBV7-2 TGTGCCAGCAGCTTAGAGGGGGCAAGGGGGGAGCAGTTCTTC CASSLEGARGEQFF
NA TRBJ2-1 NA TRBV5-6 TGTGCCAGCAGCTTAAGGCAGAGGATCCATGAGCAGTTCTTC CASSLRQRIHEQFF
few TRBJ1-5 NA TRBV12-3/TRBV12-4 TGTGCCAGCAGTTCACAACGCAATCAGCCCCAGCATTTT CASSSQRNQPQHF
few TRBJ2-3 TRBD2 TRBV5-1 TGCGCCAGCAGAGGACTAGCGCCCTTTAGCACAGATACGCAGTATTTT CASRGLAPFSTDTQYF
NA TRBJ1-5 NA TRBV27 TGTGCCAGCAGTTCCGGACCGAGGACTAATCAGCCCCAGCATTTT CASSSGPRTNQPQHF
NA TRBJ1-1 TRBD1 TRBV5-1 TGCGCCAGCAGCTCGACAGGGGTGGTGAACACTGAAGCTTTCTTT CASSSTGVVNTEAFF
few TRBJ2-7 NA TRBV5-1 TGCGCCAGCAGCACCCTGGGGGGTTATTCCTACGAGCAGTACTTC CASSTLGGYSYEQYF
NA TRBJ2-7 TRBD1 TRBV10-3 TGTGCCATCAGTGGGGGGACAGGGGGCTCAGGGCAGTACTTC CAISGGTGGSGQYF
few TRBJ1-2 TRBD1 TRBV19 TGTGCCAGTAACCCGACAGGGTCTGTCTATGGCTACACCTTC CASNPTGSVYGYTF
NA TRBJ1-1 NA TRBV5-1 TGCGCCAGCAGCTTGGGGGGGGCTATTGGGGACACTGAAGCTTTCTTT CASSLGGAIGDTEAFF
few TRBJ2-3 TRBD2 TRBV10-2 TGCGCCAGCAGGAGCGCTAGCGGGAGGGCAGATACGCAGTATTTT CASRSASGRADTQYF
NA TRBJ1-6 NA TRBV12-3/TRBV12-4 TGTGCCAGCAGTGCCAGTCATTCACCCCTCCACTTT CASSASHSPLHF
NA TRBJ2-3 NA TRBV29-1 TGCAGCGTTGAACAGGGGTTAAGCACAGATACGCAGTATTTT CSVEQGLSTDTQYF
few TRBJ2-3 TRBD2 TRBV5-5 TGTGCCAGCAGCTTCATCCGGACACTAGCGGGGGATACGCAGTATTTT CASSFIRTLAGDTQYF
NA TRBJ2-1 NA TRBV6-5 TGTGCCAGCAGTTACACGCGGGGCGCGGGGAATGAGCAGTTCTTC CASSYTRGAGNEQFF
NA TRBJ2-5 NA TRBV5-1 TGCGCCAGCAGCTTGGGGGAACCGTGGCGAGAGACCCAGTACTTC CASSLGEPWRETQYF
few TRBJ2-3 NA TRBV2 TGTGCCAGCAGTAGGAGAACTAGCACAGATACGCAGTATTTT CASSRRTSTDTQYF
few TRBJ2-7 TRBD2 TRBV3-1 TGTGCCAGCAGCGGGGGACTAGCCCCTCGGGAGCAGTACTTC CASSGGLAPREQYF
NA TRBJ1-2 NA TRBV20-1 TGCAGTGCTATAGCGACTGCAAACTATGGCTACACCTTC CSAIATANYGYTF
few TRBJ1-5 NA TRBV20-1 TGCAGTGCTAGAGATTCCCAGGGCCGAGGTCAGCCCCAGCATTTT CSARDSQGRGQPQHF
NA TRBJ2-5 TRBD1 TRBV5-1 TGTGCCAGCAGCTTGGTCAGGGGGCAAGAGACCCAGTACTTC CASSLVRGQETQYF
few TRBJ1-1 TRBD1 TRBV29-1 TGCAGCGTTGGGGACAGAACGAACACTGAAGCTTTCTTT CSVGDRTNTEAFF
few TRBJ2-1 NA TRBV12-3/TRBV12-4 TGTGCCAGCAGTTTACCTAGGGATGTAGCCACTCAGTTCTTC CASSLPRDVATQFF
few TRBJ1-2 NA TRBV20-1 TGCAGTGCTAGCCTAGGGGGGAATGGCTACACCTTC CSASLGGNGYTF
NA TRBJ1-5 NA TRBV20-1 TGCTGTGCTAGGAGCCGGGGACCGGGGTTTGTTGGGTTCAATCAGCCCCAGCATTTT CCARSRGPGFVGFNQPQHF
few TRBJ2-1 TRBD2 TRBV28 TGTGCCAGCAGCCAGATGAGAACTAGCGGGAGCTTCAATGAGCAGTTCTTC CASSQMRTSGSFNEQFF
once TRBJ2-7 NA TRBV6-1 TGTGCCAGCAGTCCGCCAGCGCCCCCCTACGAGCAGTACTTC CASSPPAPPYEQYF
NA TRBJ2-2 NA TRBV3-1 TGTGCCAGCAGCCGCGATGGACAGATGAAGAACACCGGGGAGCTGTTTTTT CASSRDGQMKNTGELFF